One sample yielded the 23 T cell receptor beta chains listed below, sequenced in a study of CD8 T cells in ankylosing spondylitis. Each CDR3 protein is one row after TCRdb ran MiXCR on the 5' RACE reads. The sample records about 240,000 distinct CDR3 sequences, over 8.5% being singletons. Sequences were obtained from blood, either unsorted or a sorted T cell fraction (not recorded which). These receptors came from a male donor with ankylosing spondylitis or in good health (not recorded which).

This clonotype was found many times. The rearrangement uses TRBV14 and TRBJ2-7; no clear D. The ends were cut back, 1 base at V and 8 bases at J, with 12 bases in the middle. Germline V gene lookup returns CDR1 SGHDN and CDR2 FVKESK. This CDR3 comprises 13 residues. CDR3 region: CASSQVFTAKQYF. The CDR3 bases are TGTGCCAGCAGCCAAGTGTTTACAGCTAAGCAGTACTTC.

This clonotype was observed at least ten times. The chain links TRBV12-3 or TRBV12-4 to TRBJ1-4; D perhaps matches TRBD1 (6 bases). CDR3 size: 15 residues. V was trimmed by 6 bases and J by 5 bases, leaving 16 bases between them. The CDR3 DNA reads TGTGCCAGCAGGGGGGGGGCGAGACAAAATGAAAAACTGTTTTTT. Protein: CASRGGARQNEKLFF.

This clonotype was counted many times. V gene TRBV5-1 combines with J gene TRBJ2-1; D is ambiguous. Germline assignment: CDR1 SGHRS and CDR2 YFSETQ. The germline V and J ends were trimmed by 0 bases and 5 bases, with 9 bases remaining between them. The CDR3 length is 14 residues. This chain's CDR3 is CASSLEVGHNEQFF. CDR3 sequence (DNA): TGCGCCAGCAGCTTGGAAGTAGGCCACAATGAGCAGTTCTTC.

This clonotype appeared a few times. The chain carries TRBV5-1 and TRBJ2-1, with unresolved D. The length of the CDR3 is 13 residues. Germline CDR1 SGHRS, CDR2 YFSETQ. CDR3 sequence (DNA): TGCGGAACCCGTGAAAGCTCCTACAATGAGCAGTTCTTC. Translated, it gives CGTRESSYNEQFF.

This clonotype was seen ten or more times. The chain links TRBV5-1 to TRBJ1-1; D might be TRBD1 (6 bases). This CDR3 has 15 amino acids. The germline V and J ends were trimmed by 4 bases and 0 bases, with 13 bases remaining between them. Germline-derived CDR1 and CDR2 are SGHRS and YFSETQ. CDR3 nucleotides: TGCGCCAGCAGCGGGGGCAGTACCGTGAACACTGAAGCTTTCTTT. As protein: CASSGGSTVNTEAFF.

This clonotype was recorded many times. V gene TRBV12-3 or TRBV12-4 combines with J gene TRBJ1-2; weak D call: TRBD1 (6 bases). The V gene lost 5 bases and the J gene lost 8 bases, with 15 bases spanning the gap. This CDR3 has 13 residues. CDR3 amino acids: CASSPDSGGGYTF. The CDR3, as DNA: TGTGCCAGCAGTCCGGACAGTGGAGGAGGCTACACCTTC.

This clonotype occurred a few times. The chain carries TRBV4-1 and TRBJ2-1; D is possibly TRBD2 (5 bases). The CDR3 contains 14 residues. V was cut by 4 bases and J by 12 bases, with 19 bases left in between. The germline gives CDR1 MGHRA, CDR2 YSYEKL. DNA for the CDR3: TGCGCCAGCAGCCTGGTGGTTAGGGAGAGTGGGCAGTTCTTC. It codes for CASSLVVRESGQFF.

This clonotype has at least ten counts. The genes are TRBV20-1 and TRBJ2-1; the D call may be TRBD1 or TRBD2 (6 bases each). V shed 1 base and J shed 5 bases, with 18 bases lying between them. This CDR3 has 16 residues. Germline loops: CDR1 DFQATT, CDR2 SNEGSKA (reference sequence). In DNA form, the CDR3 reads TGCAGTGCTAGAGTTTTACGGGGGCCGAAGAACAATGAGCAGTTCTTC. It translates to CSARVLRGPKNNEQFF.

This clonotype has just a few counts. The genes are TRBV6-2 or TRBV6-3 and TRBJ2-5, with a weak D call TRBD2 (6 bases). Germline V gene lookup returns CDR1 MNHEY and CDR2 SVGEGT. Trimming took off 11 bases at V and 1 base at J, with 14 bases between the two ends. This CDR3 spans 13 amino acids. The CDR3 loop is CAGQGRTQETQYF. The CDR3 bases are TGTGCCGGCCAAGGGAGGACCCAAGAGACCCAGTACTTC.

The chain recombines TRBV7-8 with TRBJ1-6; no clear D. The CDR3 runs to 15 residues. Germline CDR1 SGHVS, CDR2 FQNEAQ. The V gene lost 4 bases and the J gene lost 3 bases, with 10 bases spanning the gap. The CDR3 DNA reads as TGTGCCAGCAGCTACGACCGTAACTATAATTCACCCCTCCACTTT. Amino acids: CASSYDRNYNSPLHF. Full variable domain (rest looked up from reference TRBV7-8 and TRBJ1-6): GAGVSQSPRYKVAKRGQDVALRCDPISGHVSLFWYQQALGQGPEFLTYFQNEAQLDKSGLPSDRFFAERPEGSVSTLKIQRTQQEDSAVYLCASSYDRNYNSPLHFGNGTRLTVT.

This clonotype appeared a few times. V and J are TRBV5-1 and TRBJ2-3, with 7 bases identical to TRBD2. CDR1 is SGHRS, CDR2 YFSETQ, per germline. V lost 1 base and J lost 2; bases outside the gene matches: 4. The CDR3 has 15 amino acids. The CDR3 nucleotides read TGCGCCAGCAGCTTGTTCCTAGCGGACACAGATACGCAGTATTTT. Translated, it gives CASSLFLADTDTQYF.

The sample holds many counts of this clonotype. The genes are TRBV6-1 and TRBJ1-5; D unresolved. There are 13 residues in the CDR3. Between the trimmed V and J ends, which lost 7 bases and 2 bases, there was a span of 9 bases. Germline assignment: CDR1 MNHNS and CDR2 SASEGT. CDR3 coding DNA: TGTGCCAGCACCCCGACACGCAATCAGCCCCAGCATTTT. This gives the protein CASTPTRNQPQHF.

In this sample, this clonotype turned up once. CDR3 in DNA: TGCGCCAGCAGCTTGGGGTCCACCCGAGATGGCTACACCTTC. Amino acid sequence: CASSLGSTRDGYTF. The gene calls are TRBV5-1 and TRBJ1-2, with no clear D. Germline V CDR1 and CDR2: SGHRS, YFSETQ. The V end lost 0 bases, the J end lost 6 bases, and 12 bases lay between the germline ends. This CDR3 has 14 residues.

This clonotype was seen at least ten times. The genes are TRBV4-3 and TRBJ1-1; no clear D. The length of the CDR3 is 14 residues. Per the germline V gene, CDR1 is LGHNA and CDR2 is YSLEER. Deletions cut 1 base from V and 1 base from J, with 7 bases between. In nucleotides, the CDR3 is TGCGCCAGCAGCCAAGCCAGCTGGAACACTGAAGCTTTCTTT. Residues: CASSQASWNTEAFF.

The chain carries TRBV9 and TRBJ2-1, with TRBD2 matching over 14 bases. J gave up 7 bases and V 0 bases, and 3 bases lay outside the gene matches. This CDR3 is 16 amino acids long. Germline CDR1 reads SGDLS; CDR2 reads YYNGEE. CDR3 sequence reads: CASSVGGTSGGNEQFF. The CDR3 DNA reads TGTGCCAGCAGCGTAGGGGGGACTAGCGGGGGAAATGAGCAGTTCTTC.

Ten or more counts support this clonotype. This chain connects TRBV7-2 to TRBJ2-3; D might be TRBD2 (5 bases). V gave up 4 bases and J gave up 2 bases, with 10 bases separating them. CDR1 is SGHTA, CDR2 FQGNSA, per germline. There are 14 residues in the CDR3. The CDR3 protein is CASSYPRATDTQYF. The CDR3 nucleotides are TGTGCCAGCAGCTACCCGCGGGCCACAGATACGCAGTATTTT.

This clonotype appeared many times. The chain is built from TRBV10-3 and TRBJ1-5; possible D gene TRBD1, 5 bases. This CDR3 is 16 amino acids long. Germline V gene data show CDR1 as ENHRY and CDR2 as SYGVKD. Trimming removed 2 bases from V and 3 bases from J, with 14 bases in between. This CDR3 is CAISERGGSDNQPQHF. CDR3 coding DNA: TGTGCCATCAGTGAGAGGGGTGGGTCGGACAATCAGCCCCAGCATTTT.

This clonotype has a handful of counts. The chain links TRBV5-6 to TRBJ2-5, with TRBD1 identical over 8 bases. The CDR3 spans 14 residues. Per germline, CDR1 SGHDT and CDR2 YYEEEE. V gave up 2 bases and J gave up 5 bases; unmatched junction bases: 5. For the CDR3, the DNA is TGTGCCAGCAGCTTAACAGGGGGATATGAGACCCAGTACTTC. Translation: CASSLTGGYETQYF.

The table lists this clonotype with many counts. The chain links TRBV5-1 to TRBJ2-1; D call uncertain. In germline, CDR1 is SGHRS, CDR2 YFSETQ. This CDR3 comprises 13 residues. Trimming took 3 bases from V and 5 from J, leaving 9 bases between them. CDR3 in amino acids: CASSSTWDNEQFF. In DNA form, the CDR3 reads TGCGCCAGCAGCTCCACCTGGGACAATGAGCAGTTCTTC.

There are many counts of this clonotype. The gene calls are TRBV20-1 and TRBJ2-4, with D perhaps assigned TRBD1 or TRBD2 (5 bases each). This CDR3 has 14 amino acids. Germline CDR1 is DFQATT and CDR2 is SNEGSKA (reference sequence). Trimming removed 6 bases from V and 6 bases from J, with 18 bases in between. The CDR3 DNA is TGCAGTGCCAGCATTGCAGGGACGACAAACATTCAGTACTTC. Its translation is CSASIAGTTNIQYF.

This clonotype was detected ten times or more. The chain links TRBV5-1 to TRBJ2-1; 7 bases match TRBD2. Germline CDR1 SGHRS, CDR2 YFSETQ. This CDR3 is built from 15 residues. With 3 bases clipped from V and 5 bases from J, the junction kept 8 bases outside the gene matches. CDR3 DNA: TGCGCCAGCAGCTCTGTCTGGGGGGGGGACAATGAGCAGTTCTTC. It translates to CASSSVWGGDNEQFF.

This clonotype was observed at least ten times. The chain recombines TRBV20-1 with TRBJ2-1, with unresolved D. The germline CDR1 and CDR2 sequences are DFQATT and SNEGSKA (reference sequence). With 5 bases removed from V and 5 bases from J, the gap between germline ends came to 13 bases. This CDR3 contains 13 residues. The CDR3 spells CSAGRLLDNEQFF. Written as DNA, the CDR3 is TGCAGTGCTGGAAGACTTTTGGACAATGAGCAGTTCTTC.

The rearrangement uses TRBV3-1 and TRBJ1-5; D is unresolved. V gave up 1 base and J gave up 6 bases, with 10 bases separating them. Germline assignment: CDR1 LGHDT and CDR2 YNNKEL (reference sequence). The CDR3 covers 14 residues. CDR3 sequence reads: CASSQGIRPQPQHF. The CDR3 DNA follows: TGTGCCAGCAGCCAAGGCATTAGGCCTCAGCCCCAGCATTTT.